The T cell receptor beta chain under discussion was sequenced for a study of CD8+ T cells in alopecia areata. Study information: C3H/HeJ graft donors with spontaneous alopecia, aged about 6-13 months, supplied skin that was transplanted onto female C3H/HeJ mice aged about 7-10 weeks. Findings and caveats of the study: Normal skin's resident alphabeta T cells are also sequenced in scalp samples.

The V end lost 4 bases, the J end lost 4 bases, and 9 bases lay between the germline ends. The germline CDR1 and CDR2 sequences are NSHNY and SYGAGN. The length of the CDR3 is 14 residues. It was cDNA, reverse transcribed from extracted RNA, that served as the sequencing template. Here immunoSEQ multiplex PCR was the method, and the copy in TCRdb shows in-frame clones only, minus some. The data show around 300,000 clones, with none appearing a single time. The authors sorted pooled cutaneous lymph node cells using CD4, CD8alpha, NKG2D, NKG2ACE and other markers. Notes on this clone: Its target is not known. Genes here carry mouse names. The CDR3 extends 3 residues past the end of the read, so its final part is completed from the germline J gene. Other DNA sequences in this sample translate to the same CDR3.

The chain recombines TRBV13-1 with TRBJ1-6, with D perhaps matching TRBD1 (6 bases). TRBJ1-6 is recorded as an ORF, its role being uncertain. Sequenced sample: CD4+ T cells sorted from a lymph node. The receptor was isolated from a C3H/HeJ mouse with alopecia areata. As its MHC haplotype, the strain has H2-k. CDR3 sequence: CASSLDRYNSPLYF. The DNA read from the CDR3 is TGTGCCAGCAGTTTGGACAGATATAATTCGCCC.